This T cell receptor beta chain was sequenced in a study of blood T cell repertoires in COVID-19. Across the whole study: From the United States, Italy and Spain came samples of acute and convalescent COVID-19.

In the authors' workflow: Counts of nucleated cells, estimated from reference gene primer amplification, were obtained. Generated by immunoSEQ multiplex PCR, the TCRdb table keeps only in-frame clones and is missing some. V and J calls plus clone size are reproduced from that table; the DNA served to infer D and trimming. This sample has 200,000 or so clones; more than 75% occur once, and the top ten carry 6.5% to 9%. The CDR3 loop spans 16 amino acids. Germline CDR1 is MNHEY and CDR2 is SVGAGI. V was pared by 6 bases and J by 5 bases, with 9 bases of the junction left unmatched. The chain is built from TRBV6-5 and TRBJ2-2, with 10 bases lining up with TRBD1. The specimen was PBMCs or T cells enriched from blood (not recorded which). The TCR sequence derives from a woman in her 40s with acute COVID-19. In DNA form, the CDR3 reads TGTGCCAGCAGATACCTGGACAGGGGGAATACCGGGGAGCTGTTTTTT. This codes for CASRYLDRGNTGELFF.